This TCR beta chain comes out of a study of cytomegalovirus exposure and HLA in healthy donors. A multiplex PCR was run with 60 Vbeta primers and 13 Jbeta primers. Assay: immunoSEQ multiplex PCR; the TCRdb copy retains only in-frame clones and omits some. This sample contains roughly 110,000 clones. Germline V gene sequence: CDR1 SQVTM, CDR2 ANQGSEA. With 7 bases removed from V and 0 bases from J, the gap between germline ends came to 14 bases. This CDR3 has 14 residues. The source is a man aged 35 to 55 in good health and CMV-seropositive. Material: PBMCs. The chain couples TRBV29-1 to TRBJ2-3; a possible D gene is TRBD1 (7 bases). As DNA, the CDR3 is TGCAGCGCCCGGACAGGAGGGAGCACAGATACGCAGTATTTT. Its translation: CSARTGGSTDTQYF.